This T cell receptor (beta chain) was sequenced during a study of shared clonotypes between healthy human individuals. In the naive CD8 group, cells lacked CD45RO and were positively selected for CCR7, so terminally differentiated effector memory CD45RA+ cells were left out. The study drew all its donors from Caucasian adults living in Nashville, Tennessee. Only in-frame clones appear in the TCRdb table, and some are missing; sequencing was by immunoSEQ multiplex PCR. The sample holds millions of clones, 85% to 95% seen once. This CDR3 has 16 amino acids. Germline-derived CDR1 and CDR2 are LNHNV and YYDKDF (reference sequence). J lost 5 bases, V lost 2 bases, and 11 bases had no gene match.

The clonotype originates from a young man in good health. The V call is TRBV15, the J call TRBJ2-5; 7 bases match TRBD1. The sample comprised naive CD8+ T cells sorted from blood. CDR3: CATSRSTTGERETQYF. The CDR3 bases are TGTGCCACCAGCAGAAGTACTACAGGGGAACGGGAGACCCAGTACTTC.